This T cell receptor beta chain was obtained from a study of T cells in Graves' hyperthyroidism and ophthalmopathy. Across the study: Staff took peripheral blood when the initial diagnosis was made, before any treatment began.

The study excluded patients with uncontrolled infection, other autoimmune disease, pregnancy or lactation. Clinical symptoms, serum thyroxine and TRAb, thyroid ultrasound and orbital computed tomography were used for the diagnoses. V lost 6 bases, J lost 5 bases, and 9 bases stayed unmatched. The germline gives CDR1 MNHEY, CDR2 SVGEGT. The CDR3 covers 14 residues. The sample holds many counts of this clonotype. The antigen remains undetermined. General study results and limits: Stable hyperthyroidism and ophthalmopathy were separated using 13 V-J signatures.

Using RNA transcripts as the source, TCR beta CDR3 regions were amplified. In the first-round RT-PCR of the TCR CDR3, the HTBI primer set was used. TCRdb used MiXCR to reprocess the multiplex PCR reads, holding one entry per CDR3 protein. Among around 520,000 distinct CDR3 sequences, 14% were seen once, and the ten largest hold around 13%. The sample was blood. V is TRBV6-2 or TRBV6-3 and J is TRBJ1-1; 7 positions match TRBD1. This clonotype was sampled from a woman in her thirties or forties with Graves' hyperthyroidism. CDR3 amino acids: CASSDQGGGTEAFF. In DNA, the CDR3 is TGTGCCAGCAGCGACCAGGGGGGAGGAACTGAAGCTTTCTTT.